This TCR beta chain was obtained from a study of beta chain features in type 1 diabetes. Notes on the study in general: Patients showed naive, central memory and Treg TCRB repertoires that appeared more similar than those of healthy donors.

Reverse transcription of all isolated RNA meant that expressed TCRB transcripts were sequenced. Measured with immunoSEQ multiplex PCR; TCRdb has only the in-frame clones, and not every one. Of 30,000 to 40,000 clones listed, about 65% are singletons. Concerning this clone: Its antigen is unidentified.

Germline CDR1 and CDR2: LNHDA and SQIVND (reference sequence). This CDR3 spans 16 amino acids. Losses at the gene ends were 6 bases for V and 8 bases for J; bases not matched to a gene: 12. This receptor was obtained from a young woman in good health. The sample taken for sequencing was Tregs from blood. The V call is TRBV19, the J call TRBJ1-6; 8 bases fit TRBD1. The CDR3 bases are TGTGCCAGTAGGGCCTTCGGACAGGGTTCCGATTCACCCCTCCACTTT. Translated: CASRAFGQGSDSPLHF.